The next 7 T cell receptor beta chains were all read from a single sample in a study of tumor-infiltrating lymphocytes in oesophageal squamous cell carcinoma. TCRdb recomputed calls from the PCR reads with MiXCR, one row per CDR3 protein. The data show just under 20,000 distinct CDR3 sequences, approximately 40% seen once. Source material: esophageal tumor tissue. The receptors derive from a male donor with esophageal squamous cell carcinoma.

The chain couples TRBV7-2 to TRBJ2-1; a weak D match, TRBD1 (5 bases). The J call may be wrong; the DNA end is better matched by TRBJ2-7. The germline CDR1 and CDR2 sequences are SGHTA and FQGNSA. The CDR3 covers 18 residues. This chain's CDR3 is CASSLAGPTRTWVYEQYF. The CDR3 DNA reads TGTGCCAGCAGCTTAGCAGGGCCAACCAGGACATGGGTTTACGAGCAGTACTTC.

The sample holds a few counts of this clonotype. Given a much more abundant clone one base away, this may be a read error. The chain joins TRBV5-1 to TRBJ2-1; D is unclear. The last part of the DNA fits TRBJ2-7 better; the J call may be wrong. Germline V gene lookup returns CDR1 SGHRS and CDR2 YFSETQ. The CDR3 length is 13 residues. This CDR3 reads CASSLGAGHEQYF. The CDR3 DNA reads TGCGCCAGCAGCTTAGGTGCCGGCCATGAGCAGTACTTC.

This clonotype was counted only a few times. The chain carries TRBV12-5 and TRBJ2-3; 11 nucleotides match TRBD2. The CDR3 is 17 amino acids. Unmatched junction bases numbered 3, after V lost 0 bases and J lost 1 base. The V gene's germline CDR1 is LGHNT and CDR2 FRNRAP. The CDR3 is CASGLVLAGGRTDTQYF. The DNA of the CDR3 is TGTGCTAGTGGTTTGGTTCTAGCGGGGGGCCGCACAGATACGCAGTATTTT.

This clonotype is medium-sized. This chain uses TRBV7-2 with TRBJ1-6; D might be TRBD1 (6 bases). With 5 bases removed from V and 7 bases from J, the gap between germline ends came to 15 bases. This CDR3 has 15 residues. Germline loops: CDR1 SGHTA, CDR2 FQGNSA. The CDR3 DNA is TGTGCCAGCAGCCCACGGGGGCTGGGGAATTCACCCCTCCACTTT. Protein: CASSPRGLGNSPLHF. Full variable domain (remainder filled in from reference TRBV7-2 and TRBJ1-6): GAGVSQSPSNKVTEKGKDVELRCDPISGHTALYWYRQSLGQGLEFLIYFQGNSAPDKSGLPSDRFSAERTGGSVSTLTIQRTQQEDSAVYLCASSPRGLGNSPLHFGNGTRLTVT.

Concerning this clonotype itself: At one end, the junction sequence differs from germline, possibly due to a read error. The chain uses TRBV6-1 and TRBJ2-5; a weak D match, TRBD1 (5 bases). Germline V gives CDR1 MNHNS, CDR2 SASEGT. The CDR3 runs 13 residues. The DNA for the CDR3 is TGTGCCAGCAGGACAGCTGGTGATTCACCCCTCCACTTC. As protein: CASRTAGDSPLHF.

Many counts were recorded for this clonotype. The chain combines TRBV5-8 with TRBJ2-4; a weak D match, TRBD1 (5 bases). Gene TRBJ2-7 matches the end of the DNA better, so the J call may be wrong. The CDR3 is 12 residues long. Per the germline V gene, CDR1 is SGHTS and CDR2 is YDEGEE. CDR3: CASSGDSYEQYF. DNA for the CDR3: TGTGCCAGCAGCGGCGACAGCTACGAGCAGTACTTC.

For this clonotype: It may be a read error: a sequence one base away is much more abundant. CDR3 nucleotides: TGTGCCGAAGACGGACTAGCGGTTCACAATGAGCAGTACTTC. Its translation is CAEDGLAVHNEQYF. The chain combines TRBV6-4 with TRBJ2-7; TRBD2 matches 10 bases. Germline trimming cut 11 bases from V and 7 bases from J; bases unmatched to any gene: 14. The CDR3 has 14 residues. Germline CDR1 is MRHNA and CDR2 is SNTAGT.